This entry describes one TCR beta chain. Authors' processing steps: Scientists estimated how many nucleated cells there were by amplifying reference gene primers. Method: immunoSEQ multiplex PCR; TCRdb's copy keeps in-frame clones and lacks some. V and J calls and clone size follow that table, whereas D and trimming were derived from the DNA. Of tens of thousands of clones in the sample, around 86% were seen once. The data derive from a study of blood T cell repertoires in COVID-19. Study-wide background: COVID-19 samples from acute and convalescent phases originated in the United States, Italy and Spain. In each case, the material was cDNA or gDNA derived from T cells, B-cell-depleted T cells, or PBMCs.

Germline V gene lookup returns CDR1 SEHNR and CDR2 FQNEAQ (reference sequence). V was clipped by 5 bases and J by 8 bases; unmatched bases: 7. The CDR3 runs to 13 residues. The receptor was isolated from a woman older than 75 with active or convalescent COVID-19. Sequenced material: peripheral blood. The chain combines TRBV7-9 with TRBJ1-2; 8 bases map to TRBD1. The CDR3 region is CASSPGQARGYTF. The CDR3 DNA follows: TGTGCCAGCAGCCCGGGACAGGCGAGGGGCTACACCTTC.